The 17 T cell receptor beta chains in this list originate from one sample, sequenced in a study of human CD8 memory T cell subsets (dated by TCRdb to 2018 to 2020). TCRdb names NextSeq 550 as the instrument used. A Human TCR Profiling Kit was used to prepare UMI-labeled 5' RACE TCRbeta libraries. TCRdb reprocessed the reads, reporting each CDR3 protein sequence once and no DNA. The sample table gives 15,000 to 20,000 distinct CDR3 sequences. The top ten hold approximately 5.5% of the sample. Source material: CD8+ stem-like memory T cells (TSCM and TCM) sorted from PBMCs. This specimen's cell subset or site label, per the study, means: stem-like memory CD8 T cells (TSTEM), CCR7+ PD-1- TIGIT-. These receptors all stem from a human donor in good health.

This chain uses TRBV28 with TRBJ2-1; the D call of TRBD1 rests on TCRdb alone, since no DNA is present to check it. In germline, CDR1 is MDHEN, CDR2 SYDVKM. This CDR3 is 13 amino acids long. CDR3 region: CASSLGTDNEQFF.

This clonotype registers medium-sized by frequency. The chain recombines TRBV13 with TRBJ1-6; the D gene TCRdb calls, TRBD1, cannot be checked with no DNA. There are 16 residues in the CDR3. Germline V lookup: CDR1 PRHDT, CDR2 FYEKMQ (reference sequence). The CDR3 sequence: CASSLVGQGWNSPLHF.

The V gene is TRBV3-1, the J gene TRBJ2-5; the D call of TRBD1 rests on TCRdb alone, since no DNA is present to check it. Germline CDR1 LGHDT, CDR2 YNNKEL (reference sequence). The CDR3 runs to 16 residues. The CDR3 protein is CASSQIEAGKGETQYF.

By frequency, this clonotype registers medium-sized. V usage is TRBV29-1 and J usage is TRBJ2-7; TCRdb lists TRBD2, though no DNA is available to test this call. In germline, CDR1 is SQVTM, CDR2 ANQGSEA. CDR3 length: 13 residues. This CDR3 is CSVKGRETYEQYF.

The rearrangement joins TRBV28 to TRBJ2-7; TCRdb lists TRBD1, though no DNA is available to test this call. Germline V lookup: CDR1 MDHEN, CDR2 SYDVKM. The CDR3 runs to 18 residues. The CDR3 spells CASSLLTTDRGPYYEQYF. The full variable domain, with the rest looked up from reference TRBV28 and TRBJ2-7, is DVKVTQSSRYLVKRTGEKVFLECVQDMDHENMFWYRQDPGLGLRLIYFSYDVKMKEKGDIPEGYSVSREKKERFSLILESASTNQTSMYLCASSLLTTDRGPYYEQYFGPGTRLTVT.

This chain uses TRBV7-2 with TRBJ2-5. The CDR3 runs 13 residues. The germline gives CDR1 SGHTA, CDR2 FQGNSA. CDR3: CASSLGQVETQYF.

The chain combines TRBV27 with TRBJ2-3; TCRdb returns TRBD1, unconfirmable since there is no DNA. Germline CDR1 MNHEY, CDR2 SMNVEV (reference sequence). This CDR3 is 14 amino acids long. The CDR3 loop reads CASSSKGATDTQYF.

CDR3 sequence reads: CASSPRLAGGQGETQYF. The V gene is TRBV4-3, the J gene TRBJ2-5; absent DNA, TCRdb's TRBD2 call cannot be checked. The CDR3 spans 17 residues. From germline, CDR1 is LGHNA and CDR2 YSLEER.

The rearrangement uses TRBV11-2 and TRBJ2-3; TCRdb calls TRBD1, which cannot be checked without DNA. There are 15 residues in the CDR3. Germline V gives CDR1 SGHAT, CDR2 FQNNGV. CDR3 protein: CASSLASGGPRGQYF.

The chain has TRBV7-9 and TRBJ2-1; the D gene TCRdb calls, TRBD2, cannot be checked with no DNA. Germline CDR1 is SEHNR and CDR2 is FQNEAQ (reference sequence). This CDR3 region has 15 residues. This CDR3 reads CASSNQREGRHEQFF.

The J gene is TRBJ1-6, the V gene TRBV20-1; lacking DNA, the TRBD1 call made by TCRdb goes unchecked. This CDR3 spans 16 amino acids. Germline V gene data show CDR1 as DFQATT and CDR2 as SNEGSKA (reference sequence). This chain's CDR3 is CSANRGWDPYNSPLHF.

The chain uses TRBV13 and TRBJ1-1; TCRdb gives TRBD1 as the D gene, but with no DNA this cannot be confirmed. The CDR3 loop spans 15 amino acids. Per the germline V gene, CDR1 is PRHDT and CDR2 is FYEKMQ (reference sequence). The CDR3 sequence: CASSITGTANTEAFF. The whole variable domain, filled in from reference TRBV13 and TRBJ1-1, reads AAGVIQSPRHLIKEKRETATLKCYPIPRHDTVYWYQQGPGQDPQFLISFYEKMQSDKGSIPDRFSAQQFSDYHSELNMSSLELGDSALYFCASSITGTANTEAFFGQGTRLTVV.

This clonotype shows up as medium-sized by frequency. The chain joins TRBV5-6 to TRBJ2-3. This CDR3 comprises 11 residues. Germline V CDR1 and CDR2: SGHDT, YYEEEE. CDR3 loop: CASSLTDTQYF.

The genes are TRBV15 and TRBJ1-4; TCRdb outputs TRBD1, but without DNA this stays unchecked. CDR1 is LNHNV and CDR2 is YYDKDF in the germline V gene (reference sequence). This CDR3 has 16 residues. The chain's CDR3 is CATSRDRDSANEKLFF.

The chain carries TRBV6-5 and TRBJ2-6. Germline values: CDR1 MNHEY, CDR2 SVGAGI. There are 15 residues in the CDR3. The CDR3 reads CASSYEGSGANVLTF.

The CDR3 spells CASSGGTSGDNEQFF. The chain carries TRBV6-2 or TRBV6-3 and TRBJ2-1; TCRdb returns TRBD2, unconfirmable since there is no DNA. CDR3 size: 15 residues. Germline-derived CDR1 and CDR2 are MNHEY and SVGEGT.

This chain joins TRBV2 and TRBJ2-1. CDR3 length: 11 amino acids. The germline V gene encodes CDR1 SNHLY and CDR2 FYNNEI. This CDR3 reads CASSEGPFQFF.